The clone carrying this T cell receptor (beta chain) was seen a handful of times. Its specificity is unknown. At one boundary the junction diverges from the germline segment, which might be a read error. The CDR3 is made up of 15 amino acids. These data are taken from a study of neurological immune-mediated disorders. TCRdb reprocessed the 5' RACE reads via MiXCR and lists one record per CDR3 protein. The sample consists of 90,000 to 100,000 distinct CDR3 sequences, around 3.3% of them appearing once. Findings and limits, study-wide: A possible signature appeared as one related-CDR3 cluster, in which phylogenetic grouping placed the repertoires of 18 of 34 multiple sclerosis patients.

The V and J genes are TRBV12-3 or TRBV12-4 and TRBJ1-5; D possibly corresponds to TRBD1 (6 bases). This clonotype was obtained from a young woman with multiple sclerosis. The specimen was PBMCs. The CDR3: CASSLAGQRDKTQNF. CDR3 bases: TGTGCCAGCAGTTTGGCCGGACAGAGGGATAAGACCCAGAATTTT.